The rows below give T cell receptor beta chains drawn from one sample of a study of shared T cell receptors in the human thymus. Sequenced by immunoSEQ multiplex PCR; TCRdb stores in-frame clones only, minus some. The sample has roughly 560,000 clones; approximately 78% are singletons. These data are also associated with another study on human thymus T cells.

The sample was thymocytes. Source of these receptors: a boy in the first two years of life with a congenital heart defect. Both conserved end residues are part of each CDR3. The D gene is left open where the match is weak. Clone sizes are given selectively: once, few, many, or a class where the clone is expanded.

CDR3aa: CASRSSRGPFQETQYF
CDR3nt: TGTGCCAGTAGATCCTCAAGGGGCCCCTTCCAAGAGACCCAGTACTTC
d_gene: NA
v_gene: TRBV19
j_gene: TRBJ2-5
abundance: NA

CDR3aa: CASSQARTGVPDTQYF
CDR3nt: TGCGCCAGCAGCCAGGCCAGGACAGGGGTCCCAGATACGCAGTATTTT
d_gene: TRBD1
v_gene: TRBV4-3
j_gene: TRBJ2-3
abundance: NA

CDR3aa: CASSCTGVSTDTQYF
CDR3nt: TGTGCCAGCAGCTGCACAGGGGTAAGCACAGATACGCAGTATTTT
d_gene: TRBD1
v_gene: TRBV11-2
j_gene: TRBJ2-3
abundance: NA

CDR3aa: CASSITAPETSGNTIYF
CDR3nt: TGCGCCAGCAGTATCACAGCTCCTGAGACCTCTGGAAACACCATATATTTT
d_gene: NA
v_gene: TRBV10-1
j_gene: TRBJ1-3
abundance: NA

CDR3aa: CASSPLDRGSQPQHF
CDR3nt: TGTGCCAGCAGTCCCCTTGACAGGGGTTCCCAGCCCCAGCATTTT
d_gene: TRBD1
v_gene: TRBV28
j_gene: TRBJ1-5
abundance: NA

CDR3aa: CASSGLEGAGGRLEQYF
CDR3nt: TGTGCCAGCAGTGGCCTGGAGGGAGCAGGGGGGAGGCTCGAGCAGTACTTC
d_gene: NA
v_gene: TRBV25-1
j_gene: TRBJ2-7
abundance: NA

CDR3aa: CATSSGRRDEQFF
CDR3nt: TGTGCCACCTCTAGCGGGAGAAGAGATGAGCAGTTCTTC
d_gene: TRBD2
v_gene: TRBV5-6
j_gene: TRBJ2-1
abundance: NA

CDR3aa: CAWSRPSTHRGTRFGELFF
CDR3nt: TGTGCCTGGAGCCGACCCTCTACCCATCGGGGGACTAGATTCGGGGAGCTGTTTTTT
d_gene: TRBD2
v_gene: TRBV30
j_gene: TRBJ2-2
abundance: NA

CDR3aa: CASSLITSGEPYEQYF
CDR3nt: TGCGCCAGCAGCCTAATCACTAGCGGGGAACCCTACGAGCAGTACTTC
d_gene: TRBD2
v_gene: TRBV5-1
j_gene: TRBJ2-7
abundance: NA

CDR3aa: CAWELAGSYNEQFF
CDR3nt: TGTGCCTGGGAACTAGCGGGATCATACAATGAGCAGTTCTTC
d_gene: TRBD2
v_gene: TRBV30
j_gene: TRBJ2-1
abundance: once

CDR3aa: CASSLGDTDLAGAEAGELFF
CDR3nt: TGTGCCAGCAGTTTAGGGGACACCGATCTAGCGGGAGCGGAGGCCGGGGAGCTGTTTTTT
d_gene: TRBD2
v_gene: TRBV28
j_gene: TRBJ2-2
abundance: NA

CDR3aa: CASSQDPASGNQETQYF
CDR3nt: TGTGCCAGCAGCCAAGATCCGGCTAGCGGGAACCAAGAGACCCAGTACTTC
d_gene: TRBD2
v_gene: TRBV14
j_gene: TRBJ2-5
abundance: NA

CDR3aa: CASSVGPAGGQETQYF
CDR3nt: TGTGCCAGCAGCGTAGGCCCAGCGGGAGGTCAGGAGACCCAGTACTTC
d_gene: TRBD2
v_gene: TRBV9
j_gene: TRBJ2-5
abundance: once

CDR3aa: CAWSSDRTASGGSITEAFF
CDR3nt: TGTGCCTGGAGCTCGGACCGGACCGCGTCGGGGGGCTCGATCACTGAAGCTTTCTTT
d_gene: NA
v_gene: TRBV30
j_gene: TRBJ1-1
abundance: NA

CDR3aa: CSVVGLSTDTQYF
CDR3nt: TGCAGCGTTGTAGGACTGAGCACAGATACGCAGTATTTT
d_gene: NA
v_gene: TRBV29-1
j_gene: TRBJ2-3
abundance: NA

CDR3aa: CSAGPGDRAHEQYF
CDR3nt: TGCAGCGCGGGACCGGGGGACAGGGCCCACGAGCAGTACTTC
d_gene: TRBD1
v_gene: TRBV29-1
j_gene: TRBJ2-7
abundance: NA

CDR3aa: CASSQAQRPSSGANVLTF
CDR3nt: TGCGCCAGCAGCCAAGCTCAACGCCCGAGCTCTGGGGCCAACGTCCTGACTTTC
d_gene: NA
v_gene: TRBV4-3
j_gene: TRBJ2-6
abundance: NA

CDR3aa: CASSLGTGDYGYTF
CDR3nt: TGTGCCAGCAGCTTGGGGACAGGGGACTATGGCTACACCTTC
d_gene: TRBD1
v_gene: TRBV5-5
j_gene: TRBJ1-2
abundance: NA

CDR3aa: CASSQVRAKQGDTGELFF
CDR3nt: TGCGCCAGCAGCCAAGTCAGGGCGAAACAGGGGGACACCGGGGAGCTGTTTTTT
d_gene: TRBD1
v_gene: TRBV4-3
j_gene: TRBJ2-2
abundance: NA

CDR3aa: CASSQGGTGGSGYTF
CDR3nt: TGCGCCAGCAGCCAAGGAGGAACAGGGGGCAGTGGCTACACCTTC
d_gene: TRBD1
v_gene: TRBV4-3
j_gene: TRBJ1-2
abundance: NA

CDR3aa: CASSVAGLAGRGYNEQFF
CDR3nt: TGTGCCAGCAGCGTAGCGGGACTAGCGGGAAGGGGCTACAATGAGCAGTTCTTC
d_gene: TRBD2
v_gene: TRBV9
j_gene: TRBJ2-1
abundance: NA

CDR3aa: CASSQDSYPNYEQYF
CDR3nt: TGTGCCAGCAGCCAGGACTCTTATCCGAACTACGAGCAGTACTTC
d_gene: NA
v_gene: TRBV4-2
j_gene: TRBJ2-7
abundance: NA

CDR3aa: CASSLAWWQGARPTEAFF
CDR3nt: TGCGCCAGCAGCTTGGCCTGGTGGCAGGGGGCGCGGCCCACTGAAGCTTTCTTT
d_gene: TRBD1
v_gene: TRBV5-1
j_gene: TRBJ1-1
abundance: NA

CDR3aa: CASSSTPTGNGGNTIYF
CDR3nt: TGTGCCAGCTCATCTACCCCGACAGGGAATGGTGGAAACACCATATATTTT
d_gene: TRBD1
v_gene: TRBV18
j_gene: TRBJ1-3
abundance: NA

CDR3aa: CASGRRGLNSNQPQHF
CDR3nt: TGTGCTAGTGGTCGGCGGGGCCTAAATAGCAATCAGCCCCAGCATTTT
d_gene: NA
v_gene: TRBV12-5
j_gene: TRBJ1-5
abundance: NA

CDR3aa: CASSRGGSQNEKLFF
CDR3nt: TGCGCCAGCAGTCGAGGAGGGTCTCAGAATGAAAAACTGTTTTTT
d_gene: NA
v_gene: TRBV23-1
j_gene: TRBJ1-4
abundance: NA

CDR3aa: CASSRTGGGNTEAFF
CDR3nt: TGTGCCAGCAGTAGGACAGGGGGCGGGAACACTGAAGCTTTCTTT
d_gene: TRBD1
v_gene: TRBV6-5
j_gene: TRBJ1-1
abundance: NA

CDR3aa: CASSHDRGRGGAGSYEQYF
CDR3nt: TGCGCCAGCAGCCATGACAGGGGCCGGGGTGGGGCGGGCTCCTACGAGCAGTACTTC
d_gene: TRBD1
v_gene: TRBV4-1
j_gene: TRBJ2-7
abundance: NA

CDR3aa: CASSVAQGTGDAYEQYF
CDR3nt: TGTGCCAGCAGCGTAGCCCAAGGGACAGGGGACGCCTACGAGCAGTACTTC
d_gene: TRBD1
v_gene: TRBV9
j_gene: TRBJ2-7
abundance: NA

CDR3aa: CASSQDRYGGIGIQYF
CDR3nt: TGCGCCAGCAGCCAAGATCGTTACGGCGGGATAGGCATTCAGTACTTC
d_gene: NA
v_gene: TRBV4-1
j_gene: TRBJ2-4
abundance: NA

CDR3aa: CASEPGQGSEEQYF
CDR3nt: TGTGCCAGTGAGCCGGGACAGGGTAGTGAGGAGCAGTACTTC
d_gene: TRBD1
v_gene: TRBV28
j_gene: TRBJ2-7
abundance: NA

CDR3aa: CASSWGRVAGGGLLHEQYF
CDR3nt: TGTGCCAGCAGCTGGGGGCGGGTAGCGGGAGGAGGTTTACTCCACGAGCAGTACTTC
d_gene: TRBD2
v_gene: TRBV5-4
j_gene: TRBJ2-7
abundance: NA

CDR3aa: CASSRTGGSSYNEQFF
CDR3nt: TGTGCCAGCAGTCGAACAGGGGGTAGCTCCTACAATGAGCAGTTCTTC
d_gene: TRBD1
v_gene: TRBV6-6
j_gene: TRBJ2-1
abundance: NA

CDR3aa: CASSPQGTRIYEQYF
CDR3nt: TGTGCCAGCAGCCCACAGGGGACTAGGATCTACGAGCAGTACTTC
d_gene: NA
v_gene: TRBV28
j_gene: TRBJ2-7
abundance: NA

CDR3aa: CAWSRGRRNYGYTF
CDR3nt: TGTGCCTGGTCCAGGGGGCGCAGGAACTATGGCTACACCTTC
d_gene: TRBD1
v_gene: TRBV30
j_gene: TRBJ1-2
abundance: NA

CDR3aa: CASSAGQGSYEQYF
CDR3nt: TGTGCCAGCAGCGCGGGACAGGGCTCCTACGAGCAGTACTTC
d_gene: TRBD1
v_gene: TRBV11-3
j_gene: TRBJ2-7
abundance: NA

CDR3aa: CAWRTGAVSGNTIYF
CDR3nt: TGTGCCTGGAGGACTGGGGCAGTCTCTGGAAACACCATATATTTT
d_gene: NA
v_gene: TRBV30
j_gene: TRBJ1-3
abundance: once

CDR3aa: CASRGPGVTYNEQFF
CDR3nt: TGTGCCAGCAGAGGGCCAGGGGTCACCTACAATGAGCAGTTCTTC
d_gene: NA
v_gene: TRBV2
j_gene: TRBJ2-1
abundance: once

CDR3aa: CASSGGRGGRDYVHEQYF
CDR3nt: TGTGCCAGCAGCGGGGGCCGGGGGGGCCGGGACTACGTCCACGAGCAGTACTTC
d_gene: TRBD2
v_gene: TRBV9
j_gene: TRBJ2-7
abundance: NA

CDR3aa: CASSFSSGVEQYF
CDR3nt: TGTGCCAGCAGCTTCTCTAGCGGGGTCGAGCAGTACTTC
d_gene: TRBD2
v_gene: TRBV5-6
j_gene: TRBJ2-7
abundance: NA

CDR3aa: CSVEDGDSGRDHSTDTQYF
CDR3nt: TGCAGCGTTGAAGATGGGGATAGCGGGAGGGACCATAGCACAGATACGCAGTATTTT
d_gene: TRBD2
v_gene: TRBV29-1
j_gene: TRBJ2-3
abundance: NA

CDR3aa: CASRKTGTPAAMNTEAFF
CDR3nt: TGTGCCAGCAGAAAAACCGGGACACCTGCCGCTATGAACACTGAAGCTTTCTTT
d_gene: NA
v_gene: TRBV7-9
j_gene: TRBJ1-1
abundance: NA

CDR3aa: CASSYPRTGDYEQYF
CDR3nt: TGTGCCAGCAGTTACCCCCGGACAGGGGACTACGAGCAGTACTTC
d_gene: TRBD1
v_gene: TRBV11-3
j_gene: TRBJ2-7
abundance: NA

CDR3aa: CASSYAGHSGNTIYF
CDR3nt: TGTGCCAGCAGTTACGCCGGACATTCTGGAAACACCATATATTTT
d_gene: NA
v_gene: TRBV6-5
j_gene: TRBJ1-3
abundance: few

CDR3aa: CAISEYRDRGYEQYF
CDR3nt: TGTGCCATCAGTGAGTATCGGGACAGGGGCTACGAGCAGTACTTC
d_gene: TRBD1
v_gene: TRBV10-3
j_gene: TRBJ2-7
abundance: once

CDR3aa: CASSLGDATGTVEKLFF
CDR3nt: TGCGCCAGCAGCTTAGGGGATGCCACAGGGACCGTTGAAAAACTGTTTTTT
d_gene: NA
v_gene: TRBV5-1
j_gene: TRBJ1-4
abundance: few

CDR3aa: CSVCEAPSTDTQYF
CDR3nt: TGCAGCGTTTGTGAGGCTCCTAGCACAGATACGCAGTATTTT
d_gene: NA
v_gene: TRBV29-1
j_gene: TRBJ2-3
abundance: NA

CDR3aa: CASSVSGSGDTQYF
CDR3nt: TGTGCCAGCAGCGTTAGCGGGAGCGGAGATACGCAGTATTTT
d_gene: TRBD2
v_gene: TRBV9
j_gene: TRBJ2-3
abundance: NA

CDR3aa: CASSVAGTGNYGYTF
CDR3nt: TGTGCCAGCAGCGTAGCCGGGACAGGCAACTATGGCTACACCTTC
d_gene: TRBD1
v_gene: TRBV7-2
j_gene: TRBJ1-2
abundance: NA

CDR3aa: CASSQAGGVYEQYF
CDR3nt: TGTGCCAGCAGCCAAGCGGGAGGAGTCTACGAGCAGTACTTC
d_gene: TRBD2
v_gene: TRBV14
j_gene: TRBJ2-7
abundance: NA

CDR3aa: CASSLRGQGYEQYF
CDR3nt: TGTGCCAGCAGCCTTAGGGGACAGGGCTACGAGCAGTACTTC
d_gene: TRBD1
v_gene: TRBV7-6
j_gene: TRBJ2-7
abundance: once

CDR3aa: CASSEISSVLSYEQYF
CDR3nt: TGTGCCAGCAGTGAAATCTCTAGCGTCCTCTCCTACGAGCAGTACTTC
d_gene: NA
v_gene: TRBV2
j_gene: TRBJ2-7
abundance: NA

CDR3aa: CASSFWKTGAYEQYF
CDR3nt: TGTGCCAGCAGCTTTTGGAAGACAGGGGCCTACGAGCAGTACTTC
d_gene: TRBD1
v_gene: TRBV11-3
j_gene: TRBJ2-7
abundance: NA

CDR3aa: CAWSVVAGPESSYNEQFF
CDR3nt: TGTGCCTGGAGTGTGGTGGCGGGCCCCGAGAGCTCCTACAATGAGCAGTTCTTC
d_gene: NA
v_gene: TRBV30
j_gene: TRBJ2-1
abundance: NA

CDR3aa: CASSLGGQGQPQHF
CDR3nt: TGCGCCAGCAGCTTGGGGGGACAGGGCCAGCCCCAGCATTTT
d_gene: TRBD1
v_gene: TRBV5-1
j_gene: TRBJ1-5
abundance: NA

CDR3aa: CASSYVQGTREGLYNEQFF
CDR3nt: TGCGCCAGCAGCTACGTACAGGGGACTCGGGAGGGCCTTTACAATGAGCAGTTCTTC
d_gene: NA
v_gene: TRBV5-1
j_gene: TRBJ2-1
abundance: NA

CDR3aa: CATSKTPGPSNQPQHF
CDR3nt: TGTGCCACCAGCAAAACCCCGGGTCCTAGCAATCAGCCCCAGCATTTT
d_gene: NA
v_gene: TRBV15
j_gene: TRBJ1-5
abundance: NA

CDR3aa: CAWSVRRDSNQPQHF
CDR3nt: TGTGCCTGGAGTGTCCGACGGGATAGCAATCAGCCCCAGCATTTT
d_gene: NA
v_gene: TRBV30
j_gene: TRBJ1-5
abundance: NA

CDR3aa: CSAAAYPRPETQYF
CDR3nt: TGCAGCGCCGCGGCCTACCCGCGACCAGAGACCCAGTACTTC
d_gene: NA
v_gene: TRBV29-1
j_gene: TRBJ2-5
abundance: NA